These 10 T cell receptor beta chains share one sample of origin, sequenced in a study of pediatric ulcerative colitis. Generated by immunoSEQ multiplex PCR, the TCRdb table keeps only in-frame clones and is missing some. This sample has about 14,000 clones, with over 80% found just once. Material for sequencing was blood. These TCRs come from a boy younger than 18 with moderate ulcerative colitis.

The chain carries TRBV10-3 and TRBJ2-5, with TRBD1 identical over 7 bases. The CDR3 is 12 residues long. Germline assignment: CDR1 ENHRY and CDR2 SYGVKD. The J segment lost 1 base and the V segment lost 9 bases, leaving 2 bases of the junction unmatched. CDR3 sequence (DNA): TGTGCCATAGGGACAGCCCAAGAGACCCAGTACTTC. Translating it yields CAIGTAQETQYF.

This chain links TRBV6-5 with TRBJ2-2, with D uncertain. The CDR3 has 13 amino acids. V shed 2 bases and J shed 6 bases, with 7 bases lying between them. Germline-derived CDR1 and CDR2 are MNHEY and SVGAGI. The CDR3 here is CASSYGDSGELFF. The DNA for the CDR3 is TGTGCCAGCAGTTACGGCGATTCCGGGGAGCTGTTTTTT.

The chain is built from TRBV9 and TRBJ2-1; D perhaps matches TRBD2 (6 bases). Germline values: CDR1 SGDLS, CDR2 YYNGEE. The V gene lost 3 bases and the J gene lost 1 base, with 14 bases spanning the gap. The CDR3 contains 16 residues. CDR3 DNA: TGTGCCAGCAGCGCGTGGGGCGGGGCATCCTACAATGAGCAGTTCTTC. Protein: CASSAWGGASYNEQFF.

This chain joins TRBV5-4 and TRBJ1-2, with 9 nucleotides matching TRBD1. Germline CDR1 and CDR2: SGHNT and YYREEE (reference sequence). Unmatched junction bases numbered 4, after V lost 2 bases and J lost 2 bases. CDR3 length: 15 amino acids. The CDR3 sequence is CASSFVQGANYGYTF. CDR3 bases: TGTGCCAGCAGCTTTGTACAGGGGGCAAACTATGGCTACACCTTC.

This chain joins TRBV5-1 and TRBJ1-3; weak D call: TRBD1 (5 bases). With 0 bases removed from V and 2 bases from J, the gap between germline ends came to 9 bases. Looked up from germline, CDR1 is SGHRS and CDR2 is YFSETQ. This CDR3 is built from 15 residues. The CDR3 here is CASSLVQGTGNTIYF. CDR3 bases: TGCGCCAGCAGCTTGGTTCAGGGCACTGGAAACACCATATATTTT.

The rearrangement joins TRBV30 to TRBJ2-7; unclear D gene. This CDR3 region has 11 residues. The germline V gene encodes CDR1 GTSNPN and CDR2 SVGIG (reference sequence). Trimming left V 0 bases short and J 6 bases short, with 6 bases between. The DNA for the CDR3 is TGTGCCTGGAGTGTTGGGGTCGAGCAGTACTTC. Translating it yields CAWSVGVEQYF.

V is TRBV15 and J is TRBJ2-5, with TRBD1 identical over 7 bases. The CDR3 runs 13 residues. Germline CDR1 reads LNHNV; CDR2 reads YYDKDF (reference sequence). The junction had 5 bases not matched to a gene; V was cut back by 5 bases and J by 5 bases. The CDR3: CATSPLGGETQYF. CDR3 in DNA: TGTGCCACCAGCCCCCTAGGGGGCGAGACCCAGTACTTC.

V usage is TRBV21-1 and J usage is TRBJ1-1; the D segment call TRBD1 is taken from the table without a DNA check. TRBV21-1 is shown as a pseudogene. The length of the CDR3 is 19 residues. The CDR3 DNA sequence: TGTGCCAGCAGCCTCCAGTCGGGGACAGGGGGCCGGAAGAACACTGAAGCTTTCTTT. Its translation is CASSLQSGTGGRKNTEAFF.

The CDR3 DNA is TGTGCCAGCAGCCCCTCGACAGGGGGCGACTATGGCTACACCTTC. This sequence encodes CASSPSTGGDYGYTF. This sequence joins TRBV7-9 and TRBJ1-2; 10 positions agree with TRBD1. Trimming at V came to 5 bases and at J to 3 bases, leaving 6 bases not matched to a gene. The CDR3 is 15 residues long. The germline gives CDR1 SEHNR, CDR2 FQNEAQ (reference sequence).

The chain joins TRBV2 to TRBJ2-7, with a possible D match to TRBD2 (7 bases). V lost 6 bases and J lost 1, with 13 bases in between. The CDR3 totals 14 residues. From germline, CDR1 is SNHLY and CDR2 FYNNEI. CDR3 sequence reads: CASRGGLISYEQYF. CDR3 bases: TGTGCCAGCAGAGGGGGACTAATTTCCTACGAGCAGTACTTC.